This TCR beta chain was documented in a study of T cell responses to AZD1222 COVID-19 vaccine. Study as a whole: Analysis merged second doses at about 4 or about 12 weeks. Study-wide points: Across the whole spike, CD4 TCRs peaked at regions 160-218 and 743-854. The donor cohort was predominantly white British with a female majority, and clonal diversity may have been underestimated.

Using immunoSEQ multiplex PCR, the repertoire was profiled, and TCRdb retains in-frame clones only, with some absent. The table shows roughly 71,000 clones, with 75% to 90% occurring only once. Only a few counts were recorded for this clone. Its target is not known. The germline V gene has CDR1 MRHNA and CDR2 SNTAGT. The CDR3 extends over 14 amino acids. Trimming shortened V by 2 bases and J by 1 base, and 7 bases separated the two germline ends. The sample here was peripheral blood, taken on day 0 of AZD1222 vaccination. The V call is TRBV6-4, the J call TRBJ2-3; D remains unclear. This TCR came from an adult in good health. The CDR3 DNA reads TGTGCCAGCAGTGACCCTGGAGGCACAGATACGCAGTATTTT. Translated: CASSDPGGTDTQYF.